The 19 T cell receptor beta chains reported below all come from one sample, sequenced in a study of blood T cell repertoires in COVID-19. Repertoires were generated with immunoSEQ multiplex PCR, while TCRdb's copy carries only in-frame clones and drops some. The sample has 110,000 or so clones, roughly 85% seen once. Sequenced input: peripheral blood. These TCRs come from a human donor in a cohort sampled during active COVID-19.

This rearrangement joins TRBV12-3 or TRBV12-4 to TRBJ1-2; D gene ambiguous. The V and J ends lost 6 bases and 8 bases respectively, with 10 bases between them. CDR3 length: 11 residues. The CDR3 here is CASRMGGGYTF. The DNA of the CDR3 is TGTGCCAGCAGGATGGGAGGCGGCTACACCTTC.

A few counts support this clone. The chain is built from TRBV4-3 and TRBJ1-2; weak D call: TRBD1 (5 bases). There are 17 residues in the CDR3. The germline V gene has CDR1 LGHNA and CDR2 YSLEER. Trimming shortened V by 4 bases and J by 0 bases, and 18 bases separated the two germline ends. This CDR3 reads CASSRTVKKTANYGYTF. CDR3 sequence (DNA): TGCGCCAGCAGCCGAACCGTCAAAAAGACAGCTAACTATGGCTACACCTTC.

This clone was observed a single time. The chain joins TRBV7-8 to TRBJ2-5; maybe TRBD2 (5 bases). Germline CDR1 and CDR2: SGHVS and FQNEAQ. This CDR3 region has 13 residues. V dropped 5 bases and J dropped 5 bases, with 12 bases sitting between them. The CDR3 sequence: CASSPPRGETQYF. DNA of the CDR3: TGTGCCAGCAGCCCCCCGAGAGGGGAGACCCAGTACTTC.

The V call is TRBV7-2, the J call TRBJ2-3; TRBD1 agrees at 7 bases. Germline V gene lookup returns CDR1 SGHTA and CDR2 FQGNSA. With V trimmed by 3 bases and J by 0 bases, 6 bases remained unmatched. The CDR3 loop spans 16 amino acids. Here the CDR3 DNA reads TGTGCCAGCAGCTTTACGGACAGGCGAAGCACAGATACGCAGTATTTT. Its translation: CASSFTDRRSTDTQYF.

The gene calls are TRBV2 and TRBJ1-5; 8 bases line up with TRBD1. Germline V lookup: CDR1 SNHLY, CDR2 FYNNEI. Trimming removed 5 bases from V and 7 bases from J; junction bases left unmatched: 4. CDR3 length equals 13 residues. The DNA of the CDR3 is TGTGCCAGCAGTCAGGGGGCACAACAGCCCCAGCATTTT. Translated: CASSQGAQQPQHF.

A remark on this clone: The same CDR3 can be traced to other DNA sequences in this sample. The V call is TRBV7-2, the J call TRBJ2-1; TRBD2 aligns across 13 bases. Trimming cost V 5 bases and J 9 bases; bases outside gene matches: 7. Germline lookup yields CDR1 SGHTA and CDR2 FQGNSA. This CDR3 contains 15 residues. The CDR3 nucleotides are TGTGCCAGCAGCCCCACTAGCGGGGGGGCCGGTGAGCAGTTCTTC. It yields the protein CASSPTSGGAGEQFF. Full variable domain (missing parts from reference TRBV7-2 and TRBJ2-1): GAGVSQSPSNKVTEKGKDVELRCDPISGHTALYWYRQSLGQGLEFLIYFQGNSAPDKSGLPSDRFSAERTGGSVSTLTIQRTQQEDSAVYLCASSPTSGGAGEQFFGPGTRLTVL.

The CDR3 spells CATSSEPDRAATNEKLFF. The CDR3 DNA is TGTGCCACCAGCAGCGAGCCGGACAGGGCGGCAACTAATGAAAAACTGTTTTTT. The genes are TRBV15 and TRBJ1-4; 8 bases are a match to TRBD1. Germline CDR1 is LNHNV and CDR2 is YYDKDF (reference sequence). The V gene end was trimmed by 3 bases and the J gene end by 0 bases; junction bases not matched to a gene: 9. This CDR3 contains 18 residues.

The CDR3 region has the DNA TGTGCCATCAGTTCAGGGGTCCCCTATGGCTACACCTTC. Translating it yields CAISSGVPYGYTF. This rearrangement joins TRBV10-3 to TRBJ1-2, with TRBD1 as a possible D gene (6 bases). This CDR3 has 13 residues. V lost 5 bases and J 4 bases, leaving 11 bases between the germline ends. Germline CDR1 and CDR2: ENHRY and SYGVKD.

The CDR3 nucleotides read TGTGCCAGCCTAAGCTCCTACGAGCAGTACTTC. This gives the protein CASLSSYEQYF. The chain combines TRBV2 with TRBJ2-7; D is uncertain. The germline V and J ends were trimmed by 8 bases and 0 bases, with 5 bases remaining between them. CDR3 length equals 11 residues. Germline loops: CDR1 SNHLY, CDR2 FYNNEI.

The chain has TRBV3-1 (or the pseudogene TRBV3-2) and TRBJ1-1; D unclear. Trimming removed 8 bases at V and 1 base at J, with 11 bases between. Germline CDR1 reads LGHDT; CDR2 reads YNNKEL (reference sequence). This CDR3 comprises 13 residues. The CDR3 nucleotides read TGTGCCAGCTCCCGCGGGAAGAACACTGAAGCTTTCTTT. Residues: CASSRGKNTEAFF.

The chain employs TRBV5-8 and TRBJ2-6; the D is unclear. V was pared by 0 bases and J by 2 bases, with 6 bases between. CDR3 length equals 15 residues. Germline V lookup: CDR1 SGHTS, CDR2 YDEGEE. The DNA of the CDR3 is TGTGCCAGCAGCTTGGGGCAAACTGGGGCCAACGTCCTGACTTTC. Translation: CASSLGQTGANVLTF. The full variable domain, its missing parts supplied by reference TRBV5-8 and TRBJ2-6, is EAGVTQSPTHLIKTRGQQATLRCSPISGHTSVYWYQQALGLGLQFLLWYDEGEERNRGNFPPRFSGRQFPNYSSELNVNALELEDSALYLCASSLGQTGANVLTFGAGSRLTVL.

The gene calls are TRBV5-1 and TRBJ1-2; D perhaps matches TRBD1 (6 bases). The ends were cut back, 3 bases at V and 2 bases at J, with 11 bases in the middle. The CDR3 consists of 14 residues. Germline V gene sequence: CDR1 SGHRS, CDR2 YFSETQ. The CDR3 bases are TGCGCCAGCAGCTCGACGACAGGAAACTATGGCTACACCTTC. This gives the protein CASSSTTGNYGYTF.

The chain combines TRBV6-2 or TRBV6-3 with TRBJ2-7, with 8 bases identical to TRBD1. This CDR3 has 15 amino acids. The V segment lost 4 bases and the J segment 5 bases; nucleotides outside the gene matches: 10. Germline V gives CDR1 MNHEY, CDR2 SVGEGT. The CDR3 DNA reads TGTGCCAGCAGTTTTTCCGCAGGGGGCAAGGACGAGCAGTACTTC. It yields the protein CASSFSAGGKDEQYF.

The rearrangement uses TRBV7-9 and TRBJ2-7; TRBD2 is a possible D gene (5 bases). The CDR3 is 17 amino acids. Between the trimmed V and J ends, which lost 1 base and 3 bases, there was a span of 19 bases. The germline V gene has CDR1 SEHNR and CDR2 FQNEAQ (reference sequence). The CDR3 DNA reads TGTGCCAGCAGCTTAGGGTTCGGGGTAGGTTCCCTCTACGAGCAGTACTTC. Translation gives CASSLGFGVGSLYEQYF. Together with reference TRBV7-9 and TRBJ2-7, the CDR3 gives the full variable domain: DTGVSQNPRHKITKRGQNVTFRCDPISEHNRLYWYRQTLGQGPEFLTYFQNEAQLEKSRLLSDRFSAERPKGSFSTLEIQRTEQGDSAMYLCASSLGFGVGSLYEQYFGPGTRLTVT.

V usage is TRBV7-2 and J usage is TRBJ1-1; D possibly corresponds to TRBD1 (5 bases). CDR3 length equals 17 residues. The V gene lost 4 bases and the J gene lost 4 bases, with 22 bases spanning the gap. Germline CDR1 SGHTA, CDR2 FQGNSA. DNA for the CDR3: TGTGCCAGCAGCTCCGAGGCGGGAGGGAATGGGGGCACTGAAGCTTTCTTT. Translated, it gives CASSSEAGGNGGTEAFF.

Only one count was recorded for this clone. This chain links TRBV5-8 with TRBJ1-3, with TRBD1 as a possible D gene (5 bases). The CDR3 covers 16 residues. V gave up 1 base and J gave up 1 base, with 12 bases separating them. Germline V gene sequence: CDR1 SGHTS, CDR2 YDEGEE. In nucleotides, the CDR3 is TGTGCCAGCAGCTTGTCATCAGGGTTTTCTGGAAACACCATATATTTT. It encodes CASSLSSGFSGNTIYF.

The CDR3 spells CASSSYGGTYNEQFF. The CDR3, as DNA: TGTGCCAGCAGCTCCTACGGGGGAACCTACAATGAGCAGTTCTTC. The chain is built from TRBV6-2 or TRBV6-3 and TRBJ2-1; maybe TRBD2 (6 bases). The CDR3 runs to 15 residues. Germline V CDR1 and CDR2: MNHEY, SVGEGT. Trimming stripped 6 bases from V and 2 bases from J, with 14 bases between.

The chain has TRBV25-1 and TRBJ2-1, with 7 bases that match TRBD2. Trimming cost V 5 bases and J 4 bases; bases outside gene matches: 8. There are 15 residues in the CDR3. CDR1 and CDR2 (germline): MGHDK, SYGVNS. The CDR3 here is CASSPPAGDYNEQFF. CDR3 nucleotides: TGTGCCAGCAGTCCCCCCGCGGGGGATTACAATGAGCAGTTCTTC.

This CDR3 reads CASSQGLRANVLTF. CDR3 DNA sequence: TGTGCCAGCAGTCAGGGACTCAGGGCCAACGTCCTGACTTTC. The chain employs TRBV6-2 or TRBV6-3 and TRBJ2-6, with D possibly TRBD2 on 6 matching bases. V was clipped by 5 bases and J by 5 bases, with 10 bases between them. The germline V gene encodes CDR1 MNHEY and CDR2 SVGEGT. The CDR3 spans 14 residues.